This entry concerns a single T cell receptor beta chain. Its antigen is undetermined. This entry is derived from a study of cytomegalovirus exposure and HLA in healthy donors. General study findings and limits: An ancestry cluster, one associated with Asian ancestry, reportedly showed fewer N-insertions than the approximately 700-donor mean in a later analysis. It has been reported that TCR beta sequences accurately predicted the HLA-A and HLA-B alleles of most subjects. TRBV6-2, TRBV6-3 and some other V segments were unresolvable in 87-base-pair reads.

Trimming removed 4 bases at V and 10 bases at J, with 11 bases between. CDR3 length: 12 amino acids. The germline V gene encodes CDR1 MNHEY and CDR2 SMNVEV (reference sequence). Vbeta (60) and Jbeta (13) primers were used in the PCR. Measured with immunoSEQ multiplex PCR; TCRdb has only the in-frame clones, and not every one. The table has fewer than 350,000 clones, about 90% seen once. The sequenced material came from PBMCs. The source of this sequence is a woman younger than 30 in good health and CMV-seronegative. This rearrangement joins TRBV27 to TRBJ2-1; no firm D call. The CDR3 DNA reads TGTGCCAGCAGTTCTGGGCTCCGGGAGCAGTTCTTC. Translating it yields CASSSGLREQFF.